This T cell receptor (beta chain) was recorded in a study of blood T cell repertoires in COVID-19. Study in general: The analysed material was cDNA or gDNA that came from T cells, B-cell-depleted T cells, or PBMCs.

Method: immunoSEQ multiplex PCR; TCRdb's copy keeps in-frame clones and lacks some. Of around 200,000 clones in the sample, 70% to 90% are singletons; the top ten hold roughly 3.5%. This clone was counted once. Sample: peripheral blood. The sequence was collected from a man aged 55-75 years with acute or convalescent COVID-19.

CDR3 in DNA: TGTGCCAGCAGTCCGCCGCAACGGACAGGGGATATGAGAAACACCATATATTTT. It encodes CASSPPQRTGDMRNTIYF. This rearrangement joins TRBV6-2 or TRBV6-3 to TRBJ1-3; 9 bases map to TRBD1. The CDR3 totals 18 residues. CDR1 is MNHEY and CDR2 is SVGEGT in the germline V gene. The junction had 16 bases not matched to a gene; V was cut back by 5 bases and J by 5 bases.